These 25 T cell receptor beta chains share one sample of origin, sequenced in a study of blood T cell repertoires in COVID-19. Method: immunoSEQ multiplex PCR; TCRdb's copy keeps in-frame clones and lacks some. The table records under 250,000 clones, around 90% of them present only once. The sample comprised PBMCs or T cells enriched from blood (not recorded which). Receptors were obtained from a woman in her forties who had been exposed to COVID-19.

This clone has just one count. The chain recombines TRBV7-8 with TRBJ1-2, with TRBD1 as a possible D gene (5 bases). This CDR3 region has 14 residues. Germline V lookup: CDR1 SGHVS, CDR2 FQNEAQ. V was trimmed by 1 base and J by 4 bases, leaving 10 bases between them. The CDR3: CASSLVAGSYGYTF. CDR3 coding DNA: TGTGCCAGCAGCTTAGTAGCAGGGTCCTATGGCTACACCTTC.

The gene calls are TRBV19 and TRBJ2-3; 9 nucleotides agree with TRBD2. This CDR3 is 15 amino acids long. Germline V gene data show CDR1 as LNHDA and CDR2 as SQIVND (reference sequence). J gave up 6 bases and V 5 bases, and 9 bases lay outside the gene matches. CDR3 nucleotides: TGTGCCAGTAGTGTGGCTAGCGGGATTTTGGATACGCAGTATTTT. This sequence encodes CASSVASGILDTQYF.

V is TRBV4-3 and J is TRBJ2-1; TRBD2 is a possible D gene (6 bases). V lost 3 bases to trimming and J lost 0 bases, with 15 bases between them. This CDR3 has 17 amino acids. Germline V gene sequence: CDR1 LGHNA, CDR2 YSLEER. DNA of the CDR3: TGCGCCAGCAGCCACGTTTTAGCGGTCACCTCCTACAATGAGCAGTTCTTC. Protein product: CASSHVLAVTSYNEQFF.

The gene calls are TRBV7-2 and TRBJ1-2, with 10 positions matching TRBD1. Looked up from germline, CDR1 is SGHTA and CDR2 is FQGNSA. The CDR3 has 16 residues. With 1 base clipped from V and 6 bases from J, the junction kept 8 bases outside the gene matches. CDR3 DNA sequence: TGTGCCAGCAGCTTAGGGATTTTCGACAGGGGGCATGGCTACACCTTC. This encodes CASSLGIFDRGHGYTF.

The rearrangement uses TRBV28 and TRBJ1-2; D ambiguous. CDR1 and CDR2 (germline): MDHEN, SYDVKM. This CDR3 has 12 amino acids. The V end lost 8 bases, the J end lost 11 bases, and 18 bases lay between the germline ends. The CDR3 bases are TGTGCCAGCGGGAGTTTTGGGGTAGAGTACACCTTC. It yields the protein CASGSFGVEYTF.

The chain links TRBV27 to TRBJ2-5, with TRBD2 matching over 11 bases. Germline-derived CDR1 and CDR2 are MNHEY and SMNVEV (reference sequence). The V and J ends lost 8 bases and 4 bases, in that order; junction bases with no gene match: 12. CDR3 length: 16 amino acids. For the CDR3, the DNA is TGTGCCAGCTGGACAAATAGCGGGGGGGCCAGAGAGACCCAGTACTTC. Amino acid sequence: CASWTNSGGARETQYF.

This rearrangement joins TRBV6-5 to TRBJ2-7; 11 positions agree with TRBD1. Germline V CDR1 and CDR2: MNHEY, SVGAGI. Trimming took 4 bases from V and 5 from J; bases not matched to a gene: 4. The CDR3 length is 14 residues. The CDR3 bases are TGTGCCAGCAGTTGGACAGGGGGCCGGAACGAGCAGTACTTC. Amino acids: CASSWTGGRNEQYF.

The J gene is TRBJ2-5, the V gene TRBV18, with TRBD2 as a possible D gene (6 bases). There are 17 residues in the CDR3. The V end was cut by 2 bases, the J end by 2 bases, with 18 bases between. The germline CDR1 and CDR2 sequences are KGHSH and LQKENI. As DNA, the CDR3 is TGTGCCAGCTCACCAGTTAGGAACCTTGGGGGGCAAGAGACCCAGTACTTC. Translated: CASSPVRNLGGQETQYF.

The genes are TRBV30 and TRBJ1-1, with D hard to call. Trimming shortened V by 1 base and J by 5 bases, and 20 bases separated the two germline ends. Germline CDR1 GTSNPN, CDR2 SVGIG (reference sequence). This CDR3 comprises 16 residues. The CDR3 is CAWSAKTYSFRTEAFF. The DNA of the CDR3 is TGTGCCTGGAGTGCCAAGACATACAGTTTCAGAACTGAAGCTTTCTTT.

The rearrangement joins TRBV10-2 to TRBJ1-1; D is unclear. The CDR3 length is 14 residues. The V gene lost 0 bases and the J gene lost 2 bases, with 7 bases spanning the gap. CDR1 is WSHSY and CDR2 is SAAADI in the germline V gene. DNA for the CDR3: TGCGCCAGCAGTGAGTCGACATTAAACACTGAAGCTTTCTTT. Residues: CASSESTLNTEAFF.

The gene calls are TRBV28 and TRBJ2-7; 7 bases fit TRBD2. The ends lost 6 bases at V and 4 bases at J; junction bases unmatched: 9. The germline V gene encodes CDR1 MDHEN and CDR2 SYDVKM. CDR3 size: 14 residues. The CDR3, as DNA: TGTGCCAGCAGCCTTTCAGCCGGGGGGTACGAGCAGTACTTC. Encoded protein: CASSLSAGGYEQYF. The variable domain in full, completed from reference TRBV28 and TRBJ2-7, reads DVKVTQSSRYLVKRTGEKVFLECVQDMDHENMFWYRQDPGLGLRLIYFSYDVKMKEKGDIPEGYSVSREKKERFSLILESASTNQTSMYLCASSLSAGGYEQYFGPGTRLTVT.

This clone is a singleton in its sample. The rearrangement joins TRBV5-1 to TRBJ2-7; 7 nucleotides line up with TRBD1. In germline, CDR1 is SGHRS, CDR2 YFSETQ. This CDR3 has 16 amino acids. The CDR3 reads CASSLRGQVSSYEQYV. CDR3 in DNA: TGTGCCAGCAGCCTTCGAGGACAGGTGAGCTCCTACGAGCAGTACGTC.

This clone is a singleton in its sample. The chain couples TRBV28 to TRBJ1-2; D not resolved. The V gene's germline CDR1 is MDHEN and CDR2 SYDVKM. The CDR3 covers 12 residues. Deletions cut 7 bases from V and 4 bases from J, with 10 bases between. This CDR3 is CASTSNSYGYTF. CDR3 coding DNA: TGTGCCAGCACCTCCAATAGCTATGGCTACACCTTC.

The V call is TRBV3-1 (or the pseudogene TRBV3-2), the J call TRBJ1-4; no reliable D call. The germline CDR1 and CDR2 sequences are LGHDT and YNNKEL (reference sequence). The CDR3 is made up of 13 amino acids. V shed 5 bases and J shed 8 bases, with 12 bases lying between them. The CDR3 bases are TGTGCCAGCAGCTACCTGACGGGAGAAAAACTGTTTTTT. Encoded protein: CASSYLTGEKLFF.

Points on this clone: Other DNA sequences in this sample translate to the same CDR3. The genes are TRBV30 and TRBJ1-5; D is unresolved. The CDR3 spans 13 residues. The V gene's germline CDR1 is GTSNPN and CDR2 SVGIG (reference sequence). Trimming pared 0 bases from V and 0 bases from J, leaving 3 bases between. CDR3: CAWSVSSNQPQHF. CDR3 DNA sequence: TGTGCCTGGAGTGTCAGTAGCAATCAGCCCCAGCATTTT.

The chain joins TRBV24-1 to TRBJ2-2; unclear D gene. This CDR3 has 15 residues. Germline CDR1 KGHDR, CDR2 SFDVKD. Trimming left V 0 bases short and J 7 bases short, with 11 bases between. The CDR3 region has the DNA TGTGCCACCAGTGATTTGACCCGTCTATTCGGGGAGCTGTTTTTT. It is translated as CATSDLTRLFGELFF.

This chain joins TRBV3-1 (or the pseudogene TRBV3-2) and TRBJ1-1, with D unclear. The germline V and J ends were trimmed by 4 bases and 1 base, with 10 bases remaining between them. CDR1 is LGHDT and CDR2 is YNNKEL in the germline V gene (reference sequence). The CDR3 runs to 14 residues. CDR3 nucleotide sequence: TGTGCCAGCAGCCGAGAGGGAGGGAACACTGAAGCTTTCTTT. Translated: CASSREGGNTEAFF.

In this sample, this clone turned up once. The V and J genes are TRBV10-2 and TRBJ2-7, with D perhaps TRBD1 (5 bases). The length of the CDR3 is 15 residues. The germline CDR1 and CDR2 sequences are WSHSY and SAAADI. V was cut by 0 bases and J by 4 bases, with 13 bases left in between. CDR3 nucleotide sequence: TGCGCCAGCAGTGAGTCGAGGAGACAGTCTTACGAGCAGTACTTC. Protein product: CASSESRRQSYEQYF.

The chain is built from TRBV6-2 or TRBV6-3 and TRBJ1-5; no clear D gene. This CDR3 is 13 amino acids long. Germline lookup yields CDR1 MNHEY and CDR2 SVGEGT. Between the trimmed V and J ends, which lost 3 bases and 8 bases, there was a span of 11 bases. CDR3 DNA sequence: TGTGCCAGCAGTTATGGGGAGTTGGAGCCCCAGCATTTT. Amino acid sequence: CASSYGELEPQHF.

The chain employs TRBV11-1 and TRBJ2-2; the match to TRBD2 covers 10 bases. This CDR3 is built from 16 residues. CDR1 is SGHAT and CDR2 is FQDESV in the germline V gene (reference sequence). The V and J ends lost 4 bases and 6 bases, in that order; junction bases with no gene match: 8. The CDR3 region is CASSSSGGTRSGELFF. DNA for the CDR3: TGTGCCAGCAGCTCTAGCGGGGGAACCAGGTCCGGGGAGCTGTTTTTT.

The V and J genes are TRBV19 and TRBJ1-2; a weak D match, TRBD1 (6 bases). With 3 bases removed from V and 4 bases from J, the gap between germline ends came to 15 bases. The CDR3 length is 15 residues. CDR1 LNHDA and CDR2 SQIVND come from the germline V gene (reference sequence). The DNA of the CDR3 is TGTGCCAGTAGTATCCAGCAGGGGTGGGCCTATGGCTACACCTTC. This sequence encodes CASSIQQGWAYGYTF. Complete variable domain (other parts from reference TRBV19 and TRBJ1-2): DGGITQSPKYLFRKEGQNVTLSCEQNLNHDAMYWYRQDPGQGLRLIYYSQIVNDFQKGDIAEGYSVSREKKESFPLTVTSAQKNPTAFYLCASSIQQGWAYGYTFGSGTRLTVV.

Only one count was recorded for this clone. This sequence joins TRBV12-3 or TRBV12-4 and TRBJ1-1; 7 bases match TRBD1. CDR3 length: 12 amino acids. Unmatched junction bases numbered 2, after V lost 4 bases and J lost 6 bases. For the CDR3, the DNA is TGTGCCAGCAGTTCAGGGGGACCTGAAGCTTTCTTT. Protein sequence: CASSSGGPEAFF.

The CDR3 DNA reads TGTGCCAGCAGCCAAGGGGGCCTCAGGGATGGTCCAATGGGAGGCTACACCTTC. Protein sequence: CASSQGGLRDGPMGGYTF. This sequence joins TRBV11-2 and TRBJ1-2; 7 positions match TRBD1. In germline, CDR1 is SGHAT, CDR2 FQNNGV. The CDR3 spans 18 residues. Trimming at V came to 5 bases and at J to 8 bases, leaving 23 bases not matched to a gene.

In this sample, this clone turned up a few times. The chain carries TRBV3-1 (or the pseudogene TRBV3-2) and TRBJ2-7, with 11 bases fitting TRBD2. The length of the CDR3 is 14 residues. The V gene's germline CDR1 is LGHDT and CDR2 YNNKEL (reference sequence). V trimming: 5 bases; J trimming: 7 bases; junction bases outside the gene matches: 7. CDR3 in DNA: TGTGCCAGCAGCTCAACTAGCGGGAGTGAGGAGCAGTACGTC. It yields the protein CASSSTSGSEEQYV.

The rearrangement uses TRBV2 and TRBJ1-5; D possibly corresponds to TRBD1 (6 bases). Trimming pared 4 bases from V and 3 bases from J, leaving 13 bases between. This CDR3 spans 15 amino acids. Germline V gene data show CDR1 as SNHLY and CDR2 as FYNNEI. The CDR3 region has the DNA TGTGCCAGCAGTGTCTCCGGACAGCTCAATCAGCCCCAGCATTTT. Its translation: CASSVSGQLNQPQHF.